This TCR beta chain derives from a study of blood T cell repertoires in COVID-19. The overall study: Samples of COVID-19 (acute and convalescent) were obtained from the United States, Italy and Spain.

Germline trimming cut 5 bases from V and 2 bases from J; bases unmatched to any gene: 2. The CDR3 runs to 14 residues. In germline, CDR1 is MNHEY, CDR2 SMNVEV (reference sequence). Clones were read by immunoSEQ multiplex PCR, and TCRdb kept only the in-frame ones, dropping some. Among some 180,000 clones listed, approximately 90% were seen once. Sequencing used peripheral blood. The rearrangement uses TRBV27 and TRBJ1-5; 8 bases map to TRBD1. This clonotype was obtained from a man aged 55-75 years with active or convalescent COVID-19. CDR3 residues: CASSQTGGNQPQHF. The CDR3 region has the DNA TGTGCCAGCAGTCAGACAGGGGGCAATCAGCCCCAGCATTTT.